Presented here are 18 T cell receptor beta chains from one specimen sequenced in a study of blood T cell repertoires in COVID-19. Only in-frame clones appear in the TCRdb table, and some are missing; sequencing was by immunoSEQ multiplex PCR. The sample records roughly 320,000 clones, more than 85% being singletons. Sequencing used PBMCs or T cells enriched from blood (not recorded which). These TCRs come from a young woman who had been exposed to COVID-19.

The chain recombines TRBV5-1 with TRBJ1-1; 10 nucleotides agree with TRBD1. The CDR3 sequence is 15 residues long. V lost 3 bases, J lost 3 bases, and 5 bases stayed unmatched. Germline loops: CDR1 SGHRS, CDR2 YFSETQ. CDR3 sequence (DNA): TGCGCCAGCAGCTGGGACAGGGGAGGTGACACTGAAGCTTTCTTT. The encoded protein is CASSWDRGGDTEAFF.

The gene calls are TRBV7-9 and TRBJ2-3; 7 nucleotides align to TRBD2. Unmatched junction bases numbered 9, after V lost 6 bases and J lost 9 bases. This CDR3 contains 13 residues. CDR1 and CDR2 (germline): SEHNR, FQNEAQ (reference sequence). DNA of the CDR3: TGTGCCAGCAGTTCGCCCGGACTAGTCACGCAGTATTTT. It specifies CASSSPGLVTQYF. Together with reference TRBV7-9 and TRBJ2-3, the CDR3 gives the full variable domain: DTGVSQNPRHKITKRGQNVTFRCDPISEHNRLYWYRQTLGQGPEFLTYFQNEAQLEKSRLLSDRFSAERPKGSFSTLEIQRTEQGDSAMYLCASSSPGLVTQYFGPGTRLTVL.

V is TRBV5-1 and J is TRBJ1-1, with no clear D. Germline V gives CDR1 SGHRS, CDR2 YFSETQ. The germline V and J ends were trimmed by 0 bases and 1 base, with 7 bases remaining between them. This CDR3 is 14 amino acids long. Written as DNA, the CDR3 is TGCGCCAGCAGCTTGGTTTCCCAGAACACTGAAGCTTTCTTT. This encodes CASSLVSQNTEAFF.

This chain connects TRBV7-8 to TRBJ2-3, with 13 bases that match TRBD2. This CDR3 is 18 amino acids long. Germline V gene data show CDR1 as SGHVS and CDR2 as FQNEAQ. J lost 4 bases, V lost 4 bases, and 11 bases had no gene match. For the CDR3, the DNA is TGTGCCAGCAGCTCCGGACTAGCGGGGGCCTCTGGAGCAGATACGCAGTATTTT. Amino acids: CASSSGLAGASGADTQYF.

The J gene is TRBJ2-3, the V gene TRBV10-3; D possibly corresponds to TRBD2 (5 bases). CDR3 length: 12 residues. The V and J ends lost 10 bases and 3 bases respectively, with 11 bases between them. The V gene's germline CDR1 is ENHRY and CDR2 SYGVKD. CDR3 residues: CATADSTDTQYF. In nucleotides, the CDR3 is TGTGCCACCGCGGACTCAACAGATACGCAGTATTTT.

This rearrangement joins TRBV3-1 (or the pseudogene TRBV3-2) to TRBJ1-6, with a tentative D call TRBD1 (5 bases). There are 16 residues in the CDR3. Deletions cut 1 base from V and 10 bases from J, with 17 bases between. Germline V gene sequence: CDR1 LGHDT, CDR2 YNNKEL (reference sequence). CDR3 amino acids: CASSQGLGRVDSPLHF. In DNA form, the CDR3 reads TGTGCCAGCAGCCAAGGTCTCGGCAGGGTCGACTCACCCCTCCACTTT.

In nucleotides, the CDR3 is TGTGCCAGCAGCAAACTGGGGCAGACTGGGCTAGTCTACGAGCAGTACTTC. This encodes CASSKLGQTGLVYEQYF. The genes are TRBV7-9 and TRBJ2-7, with D perhaps TRBD1 (5 bases). Trimming removed 5 bases at V and 3 bases at J, with 23 bases between. The length of the CDR3 is 17 residues. Germline CDR1 reads SEHNR; CDR2 reads FQNEAQ (reference sequence).

The chain employs TRBV28 and TRBJ1-3; possibly TRBD1 for D (6 bases). The CDR3 spans 14 residues. V was cut by 6 bases and J by 3 bases, with 12 bases left in between. Per the germline V gene, CDR1 is MDHEN and CDR2 is SYDVKM. The CDR3 reads CASSLTGYGNTIYF. CDR3 DNA: TGTGCCAGCAGCCTTACAGGGTATGGAAACACCATATATTTT.

The chain joins TRBV19 to TRBJ1-5, with 7 positions matching TRBD1. Trimming at V came to 3 bases and at J to 5 bases, leaving 19 bases not matched to a gene. This CDR3 is 19 amino acids long. Germline CDR1 is LNHDA and CDR2 is SQIVND (reference sequence). The CDR3 bases are TGTGCCAGTAGTATGAATAGACGGATGGGACAGCCAGACGATCAGCCCCAGCATTTT. Its translation is CASSMNRRMGQPDDQPQHF.

As concerns this clone: The same CDR3 also results from other DNA sequences found in this sample. The rearrangement links TRBV5-1 to TRBJ1-4; the match to TRBD1 covers 10 bases. V lost 2 bases to trimming and J lost 7 bases; unmatched junction nucleotides: 2. The CDR3 covers 14 residues. Per germline, CDR1 SGHRS and CDR2 YFSETQ. The CDR3 bases are TGCGCCAGCAGCTTCGGACAGGGGGGTGAAAAACTGTTTTTT. Translating it yields CASSFGQGGEKLFF.

This sequence joins TRBV5-1 and TRBJ2-7; TRBD2 might be the D (7 bases). This CDR3 contains 16 residues. The V end was cut by 3 bases, the J end by 4 bases, with 20 bases between. CDR1 SGHRS and CDR2 YFSETQ come from the germline V gene. In DNA form, the CDR3 reads TGCGCCAGCAGCTCCCTACCCCGGGGAGGGGGGTACGAGCAGTACTTC. Amino acids: CASSSLPRGGGYEQYF.

This sequence joins TRBV25-1 and TRBJ1-5; no reliable D call. The length of the CDR3 is 12 residues. CDR1 MGHDK and CDR2 SYGVNS come from the germline V gene. With 4 bases removed from V and 5 bases from J, the gap between germline ends came to 6 bases. CDR3 amino acids: CASSAGYQPQHF. The DNA of the CDR3 is TGTGCCAGCAGTGCGGGTTATCAGCCCCAGCATTTT.

This chain links TRBV5-1 with TRBJ2-7; D gene uncertain. The germline V and J ends were trimmed by 0 bases and 0 bases, with 7 bases remaining between them. The CDR3 is 14 residues long. Looked up from germline, CDR1 is SGHRS and CDR2 is YFSETQ. The CDR3 coding sequence is TGCGCCAGCAGCTTGGAATCCTACTCCTACGAGCAGTACTTC. As protein: CASSLESYSYEQYF.

The chain uses TRBV19 and TRBJ1-2; D is undetermined. Germline CDR1 is LNHDA and CDR2 is SQIVND (reference sequence). Between the trimmed V and J ends, which lost 1 base and 13 bases, there was a span of 10 bases. This CDR3 spans 11 amino acids. The chain's CDR3 is CASSIGGPPTF. CDR3 nucleotides: TGTGCCAGTAGTATAGGAGGGCCACCCACCTTC.

The chain couples TRBV5-4 to TRBJ2-7; 14 positions agree with TRBD2. V was clipped by 0 bases and J by 4 bases; unmatched bases: 9. The CDR3 extends over 18 amino acids. CDR1 SGHNT and CDR2 YYREEE come from the germline V gene (reference sequence). The CDR3 region is CASSLGLAGGEGPYEQYF. CDR3 DNA sequence: TGTGCCAGCAGCTTGGGACTAGCGGGGGGGGAAGGTCCTTACGAGCAGTACTTC.

This sequence joins TRBV5-8 and TRBJ1-1; D is possibly TRBD1 (6 bases). Trimming cost V 1 base and J 6 bases, with 10 bases left between them. Germline CDR1 SGHTS, CDR2 YDEGEE. This CDR3 spans 13 amino acids. CDR3 coding DNA: TGTGCCAGCAGCTTGTCAGGGGTCGCTGAAGCTTTCTTT. Translated: CASSLSGVAEAFF.

The chain has TRBV4-1 and TRBJ1-2; the D gene is possibly TRBD1 (6 bases). The CDR3 is 16 amino acids. V was trimmed by 2 bases and J by 3 bases, leaving 16 bases between them. Germline-derived CDR1 and CDR2 are MGHRA and YSYEKL. The CDR3 reads CASSQPPWGRHYGYTF. The CDR3 bases are TGCGCCAGCAGCCAACCTCCCTGGGGGCGCCACTATGGCTACACCTTC.

The chain links TRBV7-9 to TRBJ1-1; D gene unclear. Germline CDR1 and CDR2: SEHNR and FQNEAQ (reference sequence). The CDR3 sequence is 14 residues long. With 3 bases removed from V and 0 bases from J, the gap between germline ends came to 8 bases. This CDR3 is CASSLLFMNTEAFF. CDR3 nucleotide sequence: TGTGCCAGCAGCTTGCTATTCATGAACACTGAAGCTTTCTTT.